This T cell receptor (beta chain) was retrieved from a study of blood T cell repertoires in COVID-19. Study details: Researchers got acute and convalescent COVID-19 samples from the United States, Italy and Spain.

V lost 4 bases and J lost 4; bases outside the gene matches: 8. CDR1 and CDR2 from the germline V gene are SGHAT and FQNNGV. CDR3 size: 15 residues. Original handling: Estimated nucleated cell counts came from reference gene primer amplification. Using immunoSEQ multiplex PCR, the repertoire was profiled, and TCRdb retains in-frame clones only, with some absent. The DNA gave D and trimming, while V, J and clone size come from that table. The sample yields fewer than 300,000 clones, approximately 91% seen once. The sequenced sample consisted of PBMCs or T cells enriched from blood (not recorded which). The chain recombines TRBV11-2 with TRBJ2-3; 7 bases map to TRBD1. This TCR was sampled from a woman aged 40 to 55 with acute COVID-19. CDR3 protein: CASSSPTGKADTQYF. DNA of the CDR3: TGTGCCAGCAGCTCCCCGACAGGGAAAGCAGATACGCAGTATTTT.